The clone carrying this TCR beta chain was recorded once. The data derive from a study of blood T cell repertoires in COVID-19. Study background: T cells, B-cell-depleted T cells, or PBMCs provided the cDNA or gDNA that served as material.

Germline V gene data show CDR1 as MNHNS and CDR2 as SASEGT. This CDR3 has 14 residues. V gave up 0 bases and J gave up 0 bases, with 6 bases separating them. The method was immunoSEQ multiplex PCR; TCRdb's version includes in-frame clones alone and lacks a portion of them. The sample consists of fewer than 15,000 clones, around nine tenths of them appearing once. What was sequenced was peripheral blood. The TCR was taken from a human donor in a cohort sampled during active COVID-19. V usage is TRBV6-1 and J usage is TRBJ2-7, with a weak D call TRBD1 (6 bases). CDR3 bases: TGTGCCAGCAGTGAAGCGGACAGCTCCTACGAGCAGTACTTC. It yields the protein CASSEADSSYEQYF.